This TCR beta chain was recorded in a study of blood T cell repertoires in COVID-19. Under the authors' procedure: The assay estimated nucleated cells by amplifying reference gene primers. This table comes from immunoSEQ multiplex PCR, and its TCRdb copy is limited to in-frame clones, with some not included. V, J and clone size derive from that table, while D and trimming were established from the DNA sequence. The table lists around 260,000 clones, approximately 85% of them singletons. The CDR3 totals 13 residues. The V gene lost 3 bases and the J gene lost 6 bases, with 11 bases spanning the gap. Germline CDR1 is SNHLY and CDR2 is FYNNEI.

Sequenced material: peripheral blood. The receptor's source is a human donor with COVID-19, enrolled during active disease. The donor label of this sample is uncertain. The chain links TRBV2 to TRBJ1-2; D may be TRBD1 (6 bases). For the CDR3, the DNA is TGTGCCAGCAGTGAGGTTTCAGGGGATGGCTACACCTTC. Protein product: CASSEVSGDGYTF.